These T cell receptor beta chains were read from a single sample in a study of blood T cell repertoires in COVID-19. Sequencing used immunoSEQ multiplex PCR; TCRdb keeps in-frame clones, though not all of them. Counted here are about 440,000 clones, about 85% occurring once; the ten biggest clones make up 1.5% to 2%. Sequenced material: PBMCs or T cells enriched from blood (not recorded which). These TCRs come from a woman between 18 and 30 years old with acute COVID-19. Both conserved end residues are part of each CDR3. D genes are given only for firm matches.

j_gene,v_gene,d_gene,CDR3aa
TRBJ1-4,TRBV7-2,TRBD1,CASSLDRGREKLFF
TRBJ1-1,TRBV29-1,.,CSVAGHMNTEAFF
TRBJ1-6,TRBV19,TRBD1,CASSRGQGTSPLHF
TRBJ2-3,TRBV5-1,TRBD2,CASSRDGGRADTQYF
TRBJ2-7,TRBV5-1,.,CASSSESGSYEQYF
TRBJ1-2,TRBV18,.,CASSPAGTPNYGYTF
TRBJ1-6,TRBV4-1,.,CASSQDGRGGDSPLHF
TRBJ2-3,TRBV7-9,.,CASSPQSGILTDTQYF
TRBJ1-2,TRBV19,.,CASSISLNYGYTF
TRBJ1-3,TRBV5-5,.,CASSLWLGAVGNTIYF
TRBJ1-2,TRBV4-3,.,CASSQDKSYGYTF
TRBJ2-7,TRBV7-2,TRBD1,CASSPGTGLYYEQYF
TRBJ2-7,TRBV10-1,.,CASSPAGGASSYEQYF
TRBJ1-2,TRBV3-1/TRBV3-2,TRBD1,CASSQVVTGRNYGYTF
TRBJ1-2,TRBV5-1,.,CASSLGGEIYGYTF
TRBJ1-1,TRBV25-1,.,CASSDGQMNTEAFF
TRBJ2-2,TRBV11-3,.,CASSIGGSTGELFF
TRBJ1-5,TRBV25-1,.,CASSEGGDQPQHF
TRBJ2-7,TRBV11-3,.,CASSLGAGGGQYF
TRBJ1-5,TRBV21-1,.,CASSKGNRVGINNQPQHF
TRBJ2-7,TRBV9,TRBD2,CASSVGSGVTVEQYF
TRBJ1-6,TRBV27,.,CASSFRAGKGSSPLHF
TRBJ2-1,TRBV19,.,CASSIGLTSYNEQFF
TRBJ1-1,TRBV7-9,TRBD1,CASSTGGWTEAFF
TRBJ2-2,TRBV29-1,.,CSVLNLGLANTGELFF
TRBJ2-1,TRBV5-5,.,CASSLKQHTNEQFF
TRBJ2-7,TRBV2,TRBD2,CASSPGLVGYEQYF
TRBJ2-7,TRBV28,.,CASSFGHQGFDEQYF
TRBJ1-1,TRBV5-1,.,CASSLEPAGTEAFF
TRBJ2-3,TRBV28,TRBD1,CASSFPGQGVDTQYF
TRBJ2-7,TRBV5-1,.,CASSLVANKAYEQYF
TRBJ1-2,TRBV18,.,CASSPPQGGDGYTF
TRBJ2-2,TRBV7-9,.,CASSLLQGNTGELFF
TRBJ2-1,TRBV29-1,TRBD2,CSFERGGHNEQFF